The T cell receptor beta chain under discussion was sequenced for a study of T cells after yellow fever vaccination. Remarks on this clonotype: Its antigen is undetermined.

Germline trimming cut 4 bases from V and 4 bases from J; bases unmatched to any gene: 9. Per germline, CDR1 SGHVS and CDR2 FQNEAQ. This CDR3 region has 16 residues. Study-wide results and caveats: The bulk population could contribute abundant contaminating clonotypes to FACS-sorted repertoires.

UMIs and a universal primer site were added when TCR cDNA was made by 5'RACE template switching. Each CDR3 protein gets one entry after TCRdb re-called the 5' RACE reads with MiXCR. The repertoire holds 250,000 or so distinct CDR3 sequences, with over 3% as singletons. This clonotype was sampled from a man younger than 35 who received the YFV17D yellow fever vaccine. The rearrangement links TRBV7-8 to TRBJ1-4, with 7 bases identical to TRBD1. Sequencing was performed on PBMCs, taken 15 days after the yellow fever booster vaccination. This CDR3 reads CASSSEQGRSNEKLFF. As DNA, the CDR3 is TGTGCCAGCAGCTCCGAACAGGGGAGGAGTAATGAAAAACTGTTTTTT. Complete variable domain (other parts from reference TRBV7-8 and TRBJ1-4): GAGVSQSPRYKVAKRGQDVALRCDPISGHVSLFWYQQALGQGPEFLTYFQNEAQLDKSGLPSDRFFAERPEGSVSTLKIQRTQQEDSAVYLCASSSEQGRSNEKLFFGSGTQLSVL.